The TCR beta chain described here comes from a study of blood T cell repertoires in COVID-19. The overall study: Samples taken during acute and convalescent COVID-19 were collected in the United States, Italy and Spain. Sources were T cells, B-cell-depleted T cells, or PBMCs; the material itself was cDNA or gDNA.

Original methodology: Using reference gene primer amplification, nucleated cell counts were estimated. Sequencing was performed with immunoSEQ multiplex PCR; in TCRdb, only in-frame clones are kept and a portion is missing. V, J and clone size are taken as reported in that table, and D and trimming were inferred from the DNA itself. This sample has about 47,000 clones, with roughly 80% found just once. Trimming left V 0 bases short and J 2 bases short, with 8 bases between. Germline loops: CDR1 SGHKS, CDR2 YYEKEE (reference sequence). The CDR3 loop spans 14 amino acids. The TCR comes from a human donor with acute or convalescent COVID-19. The donor label of this sample is uncertain. V is TRBV5-5 and J is TRBJ2-5, with a possible D match to TRBD1 (6 bases). The specimen sequenced was peripheral blood. The CDR3 loop reads CASSLEDSQETQYF. For the CDR3, the DNA is TGTGCCAGCAGCTTGGAGGACAGTCAAGAGACCCAGTACTTC.